This T cell receptor beta chain stems from a study of blood T cell repertoires in COVID-19. For the study at large: The samples span acute and convalescent COVID-19 from the United States, Italy and Spain.

Sequencing was performed with immunoSEQ multiplex PCR; in TCRdb, only in-frame clones are kept and a portion is missing. The repertoire consists of 80,000 or so clones, with about 80% occurring once and the leading ten covering roughly 5.6%. What was sequenced was peripheral blood. The source of this sequence is a man aged 50 to 59 with active or convalescent COVID-19.

The CDR3 sequence: CASSFGQASQPQHF. CDR3 nucleotides: TGTGCCAGCAGCTTCGGACAGGCCAGTCAGCCCCAGCATTTT. The rearrangement uses TRBV27 and TRBJ1-5; TRBD1 matches 7 bases. The junction had 8 bases not matched to a gene; V was cut back by 6 bases and J by 6 bases. Looked up from germline, CDR1 is MNHEY and CDR2 is SMNVEV (reference sequence). The length of the CDR3 is 14 residues.